The entry that follows covers one T cell receptor (beta chain) sequence. Its antigen remains unknown. The sample is drawn from a study of T cell responses to AZD1222 COVID-19 vaccine. Overall study results and limits: Sampled repertoires all dated from after the peak T cell response. Clonal diversity was possibly underestimated, and white British individuals and females predominated among donors. As reported, nearly half of all spike-specific TCRs target variant regions that are unmutated. There were vaccine-associated CD4 TCRs across spike, dominant at 160-218 and 743-854.

Some clones are missing from TCRdb's copy, which holds only in-frame ones; the method was immunoSEQ multiplex PCR. The sample includes 150,000 to 200,000 clones, around 90% of them seen just once. Germline V gene lookup returns CDR1 LGHNA and CDR2 YNFKEQ. Trimming removed 4 bases at V and 8 bases at J, with 17 bases between. The CDR3 is 14 residues long. The receptor comes from an adult who received the AZD1222 COVID-19 vaccine. The input for sequencing was peripheral blood, taken 28 days after the second AZD1222 dose. V and J are TRBV4-2 and TRBJ1-1; D is possibly TRBD1 (6 bases). The DNA for the CDR3 is TGTGCCAGCAGCCCCTACGTGGGGGGCTCGGAAGCTTTCTTT. Encoded protein: CASSPYVGGSEAFF.